This T cell receptor (beta chain) stems from a study of blood T cell repertoires in COVID-19. Across the study: The United States, Italy and Spain provided the acute and convalescent COVID-19 samples.

How the authors handled the data: Amplified reference gene primers provided the basis for estimating nucleated cell counts. The table came from immunoSEQ multiplex PCR; TCRdb's copy has only in-frame clones and leaves some out. For V, J and clone size, that table is used; D and trimming come from the DNA. The repertoire holds a few hundred thousand clones, with around four fifths as singletons. CDR1 is MNHEY, CDR2 SMNVEV, per germline (reference sequence). The CDR3 totals 13 residues. V was pared by 4 bases and J by 3 bases, with 6 bases between. The V gene is TRBV27, the J gene TRBJ2-2; D not resolved. Input material: peripheral blood. This receptor was taken from a woman aged 45-65 years with acute or convalescent COVID-19. The CDR3 sequence: CASSSTYTGELFF. As DNA, the CDR3 is TGTGCCAGCAGTTCGACTTACACCGGGGAGCTGTTTTTT.